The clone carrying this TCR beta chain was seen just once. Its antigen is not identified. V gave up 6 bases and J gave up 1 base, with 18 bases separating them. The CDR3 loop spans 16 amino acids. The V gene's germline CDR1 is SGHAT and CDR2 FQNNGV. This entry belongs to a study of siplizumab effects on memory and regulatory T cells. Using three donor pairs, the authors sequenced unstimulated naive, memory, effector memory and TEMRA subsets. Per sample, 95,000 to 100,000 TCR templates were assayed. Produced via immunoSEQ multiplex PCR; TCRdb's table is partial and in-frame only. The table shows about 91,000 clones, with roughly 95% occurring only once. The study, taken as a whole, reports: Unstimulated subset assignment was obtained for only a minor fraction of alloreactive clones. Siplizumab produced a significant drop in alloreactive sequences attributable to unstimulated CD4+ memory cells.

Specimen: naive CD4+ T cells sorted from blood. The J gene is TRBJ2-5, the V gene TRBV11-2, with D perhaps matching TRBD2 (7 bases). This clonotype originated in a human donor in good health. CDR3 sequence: CASRSPGRGFQETQYF. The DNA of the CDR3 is TGTGCCAGCAGGTCTCCGGGGAGGGGGTTCCAAGAGACCCAGTACTTC.